The T cell receptor beta chain under discussion was sequenced for a study of T cells in localized non-small cell lung cancer. Findings and limits, study-wide: Median 57 top-100 tumor clones were shared with paired adjacent lung. Higher adjacent-lung clonality was associated with shorter survival. Analysis by sequencing included only one tumor region, so heterogeneity remains possible. The study found T cell clonality highest in uninvolved adjacent lung, above tumor.

For this clone: Its antigen is unidentified.

The germline V gene has CDR1 MDHEN and CDR2 SYDVKM. V lost 6 bases, J lost 8 bases, and 16 bases lay in between. The CDR3 is 13 residues long. TCRdb's table, derived via immunoSEQ multiplex PCR, lists solely in-frame clones and lacks some. The table has 20,000 to 25,000 clones, around 84% seen once; the top ten hold around 2.4%. Sequencing was performed on peripheral blood, taken before any cancer treatment. The chain carries TRBV28 and TRBJ1-2; D perhaps matches TRBD1 (5 bases). The TCR sequence derives from a man aged 35-75 years with stage I lung adenocarcinoma. The CDR3: CASSLGRNLGYTF. The CDR3 nucleotides are TGTGCCAGCAGCCTGGGACGAAATCTGGGCTACACCTTC.